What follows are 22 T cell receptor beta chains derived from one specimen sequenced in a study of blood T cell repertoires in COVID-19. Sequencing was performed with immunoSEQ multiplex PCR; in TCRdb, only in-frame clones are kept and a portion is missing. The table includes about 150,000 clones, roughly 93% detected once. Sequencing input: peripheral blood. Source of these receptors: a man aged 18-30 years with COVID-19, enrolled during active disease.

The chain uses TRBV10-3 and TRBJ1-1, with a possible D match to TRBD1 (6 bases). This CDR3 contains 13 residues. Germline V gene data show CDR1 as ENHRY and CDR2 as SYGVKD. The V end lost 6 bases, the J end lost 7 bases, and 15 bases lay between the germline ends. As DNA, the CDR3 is TGTGCCATCAGCGACCCGGGACATGTTGAAGCTTTCTTT. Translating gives CAISDPGHVEAFF.

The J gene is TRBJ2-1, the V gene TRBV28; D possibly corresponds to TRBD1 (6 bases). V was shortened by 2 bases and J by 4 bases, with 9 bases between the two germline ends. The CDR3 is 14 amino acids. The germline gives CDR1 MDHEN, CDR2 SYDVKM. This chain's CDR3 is CASSLTGTYNEQFF. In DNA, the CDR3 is TGTGCCAGCAGTTTAACTGGGACATACAATGAGCAGTTCTTC. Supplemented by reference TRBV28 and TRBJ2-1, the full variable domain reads DVKVTQSSRYLVKRTGEKVFLECVQDMDHENMFWYRQDPGLGLRLIYFSYDVKMKEKGDIPEGYSVSREKKERFSLILESASTNQTSMYLCASSLTGTYNEQFFGPGTRLTVL.

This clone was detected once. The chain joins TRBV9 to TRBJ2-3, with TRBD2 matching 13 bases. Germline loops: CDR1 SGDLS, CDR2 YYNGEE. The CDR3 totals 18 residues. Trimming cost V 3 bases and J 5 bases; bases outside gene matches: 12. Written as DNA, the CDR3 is TGTGCCAGCAGCGGCGGAGGTACTAGCGGGAGGGCCTTAGATACGCAGTATTTT. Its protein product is CASSGGGTSGRALDTQYF.

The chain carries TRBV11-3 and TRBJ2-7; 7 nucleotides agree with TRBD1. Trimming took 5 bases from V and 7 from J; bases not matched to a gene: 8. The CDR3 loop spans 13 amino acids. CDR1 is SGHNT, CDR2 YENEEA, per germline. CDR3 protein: CASSPNRGGEQYF. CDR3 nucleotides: TGTGCCAGCAGCCCAAACAGGGGTGGAGAGCAGTACTTC.

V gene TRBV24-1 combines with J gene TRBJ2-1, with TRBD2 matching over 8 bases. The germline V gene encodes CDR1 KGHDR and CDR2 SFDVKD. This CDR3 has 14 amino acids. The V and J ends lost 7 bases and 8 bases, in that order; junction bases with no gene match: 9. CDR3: CATSPRLARDEQFF. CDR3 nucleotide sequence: TGTGCCACCAGCCCCCGACTAGCGAGAGATGAGCAGTTCTTC.

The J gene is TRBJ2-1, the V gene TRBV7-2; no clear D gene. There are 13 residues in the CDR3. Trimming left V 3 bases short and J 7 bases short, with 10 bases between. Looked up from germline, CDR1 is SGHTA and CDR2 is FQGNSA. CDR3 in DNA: TGTGCCAGCAGCTTCCTACTACGAAATGAGCAGTTCTTC. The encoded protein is CASSFLLRNEQFF.

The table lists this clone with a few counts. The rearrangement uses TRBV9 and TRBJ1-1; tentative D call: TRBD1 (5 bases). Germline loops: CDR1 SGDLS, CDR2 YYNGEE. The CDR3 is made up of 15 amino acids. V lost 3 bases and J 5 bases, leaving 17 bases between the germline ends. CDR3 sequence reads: CASSAPDGGETEAFF. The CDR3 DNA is TGTGCCAGCAGCGCCCCAGACGGGGGAGAGACTGAAGCTTTCTTT.

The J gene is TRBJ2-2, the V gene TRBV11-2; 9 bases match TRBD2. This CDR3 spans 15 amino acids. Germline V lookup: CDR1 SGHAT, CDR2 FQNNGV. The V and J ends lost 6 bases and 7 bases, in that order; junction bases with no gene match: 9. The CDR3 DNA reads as TGTGCCAGCAGGAAAGAGGGACTAGCAATCGGGGAGCTGTTTTTT. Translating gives CASRKEGLAIGELFF.

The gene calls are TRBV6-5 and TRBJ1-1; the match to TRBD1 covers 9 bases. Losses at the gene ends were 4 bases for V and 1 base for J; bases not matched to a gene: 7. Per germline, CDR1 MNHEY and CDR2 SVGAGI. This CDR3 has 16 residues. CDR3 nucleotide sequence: TGTGCCAGCAGTTTGGGGCCGGGACAGGGGAACACTGAAGCTTTCTTT. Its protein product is CASSLGPGQGNTEAFF.

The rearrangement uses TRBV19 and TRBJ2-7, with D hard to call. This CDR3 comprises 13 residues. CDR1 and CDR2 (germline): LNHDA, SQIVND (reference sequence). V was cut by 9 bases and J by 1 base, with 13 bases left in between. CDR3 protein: CASSETGSYEQYF. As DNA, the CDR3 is TGTGCCAGCTCGGAGACGGGTTCCTACGAGCAGTACTTC.

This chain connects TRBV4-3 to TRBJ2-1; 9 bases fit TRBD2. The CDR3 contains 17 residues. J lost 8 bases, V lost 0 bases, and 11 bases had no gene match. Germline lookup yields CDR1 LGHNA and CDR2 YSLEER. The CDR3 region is CASSQELGSGSGYEQFF. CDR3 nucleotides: TGCGCCAGCAGCCAAGAGTTAGGTAGCGGGAGTGGATATGAGCAGTTCTTC.

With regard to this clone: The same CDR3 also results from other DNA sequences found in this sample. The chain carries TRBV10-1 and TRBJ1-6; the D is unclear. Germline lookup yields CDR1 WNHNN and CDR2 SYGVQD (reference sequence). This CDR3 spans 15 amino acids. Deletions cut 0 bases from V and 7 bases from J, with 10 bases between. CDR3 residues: CASSESRTENSPLHF. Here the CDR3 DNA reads TGCGCCAGCAGTGAGTCCAGAACAGAAAATTCACCCCTCCACTTT.

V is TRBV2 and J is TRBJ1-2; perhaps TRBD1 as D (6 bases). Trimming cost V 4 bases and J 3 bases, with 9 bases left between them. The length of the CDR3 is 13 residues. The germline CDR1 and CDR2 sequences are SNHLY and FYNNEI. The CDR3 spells CASSGTEDYGYTF. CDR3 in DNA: TGTGCCAGCAGTGGGACAGAGGACTATGGCTACACCTTC.

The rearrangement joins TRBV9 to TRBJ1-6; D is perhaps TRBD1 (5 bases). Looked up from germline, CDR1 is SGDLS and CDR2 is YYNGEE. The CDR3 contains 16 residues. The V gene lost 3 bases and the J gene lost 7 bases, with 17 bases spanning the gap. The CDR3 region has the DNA TGTGCCAGCAGCGAGGGGATAGGGCAAGGAAATTCACCCCTCCACTTT. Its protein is CASSEGIGQGNSPLHF.

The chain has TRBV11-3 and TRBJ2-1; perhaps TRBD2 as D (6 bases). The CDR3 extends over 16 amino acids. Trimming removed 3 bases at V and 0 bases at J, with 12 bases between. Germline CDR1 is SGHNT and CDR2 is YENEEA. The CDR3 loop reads CASSFQRASSYNEQFF. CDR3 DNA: TGTGCCAGCAGCTTCCAGCGGGCGAGCTCCTACAATGAGCAGTTCTTC.

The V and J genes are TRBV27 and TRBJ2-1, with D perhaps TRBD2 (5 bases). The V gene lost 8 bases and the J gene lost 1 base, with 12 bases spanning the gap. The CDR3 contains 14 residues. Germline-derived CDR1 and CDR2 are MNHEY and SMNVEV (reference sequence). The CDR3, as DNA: TGTGCCAGCCGTGTAGCGACGTCCTACAATGAGCAGTTCTTC. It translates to CASRVATSYNEQFF.

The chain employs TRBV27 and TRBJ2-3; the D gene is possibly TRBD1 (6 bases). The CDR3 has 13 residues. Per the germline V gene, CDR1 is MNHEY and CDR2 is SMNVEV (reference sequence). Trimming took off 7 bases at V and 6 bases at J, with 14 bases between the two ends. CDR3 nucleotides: TGTGCCAGCAATGGACAGAACATGGATACGCAGTATTTT. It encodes CASNGQNMDTQYF.

Here the CDR3 reads CAWTYRGIGFSSYNSPLHF. The CDR3 nucleotides read TGTGCCTGGACCTACAGGGGAATAGGGTTTAGCTCCTATAATTCACCCCTCCACTTT. The chain links TRBV30 to TRBJ1-6; 7 bases match TRBD1. V trimming: 4 bases; J trimming: 0 bases; junction bases outside the gene matches: 15. Germline V gives CDR1 GTSNPN, CDR2 SVGIG (reference sequence). The CDR3 is 19 amino acids. The full variable domain, rest sourced from reference TRBV30 and TRBJ1-6, is SQTIHQWPATLVQPVGSPLSLECTVEGTSNPNLYWYRQAAGRGLQLLFYSVGIGQISSEVPQNLSASRPQDRQFILSSKKLLLSDSGFYLCAWTYRGIGFSSYNSPLHFGNGTRLTVT.

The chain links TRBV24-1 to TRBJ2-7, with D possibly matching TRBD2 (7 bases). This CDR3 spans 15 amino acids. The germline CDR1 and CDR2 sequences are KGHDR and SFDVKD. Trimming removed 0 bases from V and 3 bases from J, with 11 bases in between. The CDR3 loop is CATSDLLADSYEQYF. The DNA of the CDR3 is TGTGCCACCAGTGATTTGCTAGCGGACAGCTACGAGCAGTACTTC.

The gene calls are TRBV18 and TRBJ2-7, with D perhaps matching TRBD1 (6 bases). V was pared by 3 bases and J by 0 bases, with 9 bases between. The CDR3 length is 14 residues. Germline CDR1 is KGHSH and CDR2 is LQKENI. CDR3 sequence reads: CASSPAQGSYEQYF. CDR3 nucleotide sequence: TGTGCCAGCTCACCTGCACAGGGCTCCTACGAGCAGTACTTC.

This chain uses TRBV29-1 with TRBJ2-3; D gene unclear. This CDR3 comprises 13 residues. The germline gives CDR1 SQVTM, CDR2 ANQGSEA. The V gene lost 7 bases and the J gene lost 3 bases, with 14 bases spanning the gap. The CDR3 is CSAKRGRTDTQYF. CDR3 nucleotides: TGCAGCGCCAAGAGAGGAAGGACAGATACGCAGTATTTT.

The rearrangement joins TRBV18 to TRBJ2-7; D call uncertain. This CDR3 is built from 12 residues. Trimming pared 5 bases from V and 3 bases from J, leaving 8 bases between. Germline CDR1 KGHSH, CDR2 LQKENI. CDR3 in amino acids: CASSFQRYEQYF. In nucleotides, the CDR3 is TGTGCCAGCTCATTCCAGCGCTACGAGCAGTACTTC.